This paragraph covers one TCR beta chain sequence. Its antigen remains unknown. The sample originates from a study of T cell repertoires in cytomegalovirus infection. Study-wide context: Both recently identified HLA-C-restricted and well-studied HLA-B-restricted CMV epitopes were used in the study. Public TCR beta signatures provided an indication of both CMV infection and a matching HLA type. Findings and limits, study-wide: The ex vivo response showed dominance by HLA-C-restricted CMV-specific TCR beta clonotypes.

TCRdb re-called the reads with MiXCR, one entry per CDR3 protein. The repertoire holds about 71,000 distinct CDR3 sequences, more than 20% seen once, with roughly two thirds in the top ten. CDR1 SGHDN and CDR2 FVKESK come from the germline V gene. The CDR3 extends over 13 amino acids. Between the trimmed V and J ends, which lost 4 bases and 1 base, there was a span of 7 bases. Sequenced here: CD8+ T cells from cultured PBMCs, sampled from culture after CMV antigen stimulation. The receptor was isolated from a human donor in good health (CMV status not recorded). Some clones in this sample may be carry-over from other donors' samples. The chain recombines TRBV14 with TRBJ2-5; D is possibly TRBD1 (6 bases). The CDR3 here is CASSPDSQETQYF. The CDR3 bases are TGTGCCAGCAGCCCGGACAGCCAAGAGACCCAGTACTTC.